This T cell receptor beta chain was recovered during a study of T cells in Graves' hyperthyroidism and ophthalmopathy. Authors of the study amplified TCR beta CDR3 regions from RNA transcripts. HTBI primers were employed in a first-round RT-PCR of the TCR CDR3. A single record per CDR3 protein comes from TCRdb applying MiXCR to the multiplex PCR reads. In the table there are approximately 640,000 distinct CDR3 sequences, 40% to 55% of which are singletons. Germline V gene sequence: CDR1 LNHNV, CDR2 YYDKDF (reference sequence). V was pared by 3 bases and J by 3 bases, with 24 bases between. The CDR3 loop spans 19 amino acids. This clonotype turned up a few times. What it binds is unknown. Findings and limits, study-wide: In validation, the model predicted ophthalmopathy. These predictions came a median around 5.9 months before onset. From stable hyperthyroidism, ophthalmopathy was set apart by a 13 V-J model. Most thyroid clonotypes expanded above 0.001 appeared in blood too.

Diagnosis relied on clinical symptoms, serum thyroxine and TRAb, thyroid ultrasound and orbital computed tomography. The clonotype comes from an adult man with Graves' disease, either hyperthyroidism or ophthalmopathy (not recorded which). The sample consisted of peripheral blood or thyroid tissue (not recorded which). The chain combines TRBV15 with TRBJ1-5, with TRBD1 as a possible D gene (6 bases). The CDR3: CATSSIYPGPGDINQPQHF. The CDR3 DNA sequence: TGTGCCACCAGCAGCATTTACCCGGGTCCGGGGGACATCAATCAGCCCCAGCATTTT.